The entry below gives a single TCR beta chain sequence along with its context. Clones were sequenced by immunoSEQ multiplex PCR, and TCRdb holds only the in-frame ones, with some missing. The sample yields 71,000 or so clones, around 87% seen once. This entry comes from a study of blood T cell repertoires in COVID-19. On the study more broadly: Both acute and convalescent COVID-19 samples were obtained from the United States, Italy and Spain.

The sequence was collected from a man aged 50 to 59 with active COVID-19. The sequencing input was peripheral blood.

CDR3 in DNA: TGTGCCAGCAGTTTAACGCTAGCGGGAGGGTCCTACGAGCAGTACTTC. It translates to CASSLTLAGGSYEQYF. The chain links TRBV28 to TRBJ2-7, with 12 bases matching TRBD2. Germline V gene data show CDR1 as MDHEN and CDR2 as SYDVKM. J gave up 1 base and V 2 bases, and 3 bases lay outside the gene matches. The CDR3 runs to 16 residues.